This T cell receptor (beta chain) was profiled in a study of T cell responses to AZD1222 COVID-19 vaccine. In its sample, this clone was seen once. Antigen specificity is unknown. Study observations and caveats: Variant regions that are unmutated are reportedly the target of nearly half of spike-specific TCRs.

TCRdb keeps only in-frame clones here, not all; method: immunoSEQ multiplex PCR. The table shows roughly 97,000 clones, with 88% occurring only once. V shed 3 bases and J 4 bases; nucleotides not matched to a gene: 7. Germline V gene sequence: CDR1 SGDLS, CDR2 YYNGEE. CDR3 size: 16 residues. The chain links TRBV9 to TRBJ1-4; TRBD1 aligns across 9 bases. This TCR was sampled from an adult in good health. The sample consisted of peripheral blood, taken on day 0 of AZD1222 vaccination. CDR3: CASSERQGGRNEKLFF. CDR3 coding DNA: TGTGCCAGCAGCGAACGACAGGGGGGACGTAATGAAAAACTGTTTTTT.